This TCR beta chain originates from a study of cytomegalovirus exposure and HLA in healthy donors. 60 Vbeta and 13 Jbeta primers were used in PCR. Libraries were prepared by immunoSEQ multiplex PCR; TCRdb keeps only in-frame clonotypes and omits some of them. Of about 150,000 clones in the sample, roughly a tenth were seen once. V was shortened by 2 bases and J by 3 bases, with 12 bases between the two germline ends. The length of the CDR3 is 15 residues. From germline, CDR1 is KGHSH and CDR2 LQKENI. The gene calls are TRBV18 and TRBJ2-3; weak D call: TRBD2 (5 bases). The TCR was taken from a male donor in good health and CMV-seronegative. The sequenced material came from PBMCs. The CDR3 region has the DNA TGTGCCAGCTCACCATCGCCGGGGATGACAGATACGCAGTATTTT. Translated: CASSPSPGMTDTQYF.